Listed here are 20 T cell receptor beta chains from one sample, sequenced in a study of CXCR3-negative and CXCR3-positive naive CD8 T cells. Study conclusions and caveats: Hydrophobicity of TRB CDR3s was greater in CXCR3-positive naive cells than in CXCR3-negative naive cells.

No antigen has been assigned to these receptors. The study made its TRB cDNA libraries by 5' RACE, adding UMI labels. Reprocessing the 5' RACE reads, TCRdb reports a single entry for every CDR3 protein and omits DNA. The specimen's table records about 110,000 distinct CDR3 sequences. The specimen sequenced was naive CXCR3+ CD8+ T cells from blood. Subset in this sample: CD45RO-CCR7+CD27+CD95- naive CD8+ T cells expressing CXCR3 (TNR3+). All receptors come from a human donor in good health. Some clones in this sample may be carry-over from other donors' samples.

V gene TRBV11-1 combines with J gene TRBJ2-7; TCRdb lists TRBD1, though no DNA is available to test this call. CDR1 is SGHAT and CDR2 is FQDESV in the germline V gene (reference sequence). The CDR3 runs 15 residues. CDR3 sequence reads: CASSFGGLLSYEQYF.

The chain is built from TRBV5-1 and TRBJ2-1; as DNA is missing, the TRBD1 call by TCRdb cannot be tested. The CDR3 is made up of 12 amino acids. Germline loops: CDR1 SGHRS, CDR2 YFSETQ. Here the CDR3 reads CASSLPTPEQFF.

The chain links TRBV4-1 to TRBJ2-7. The V gene's germline CDR1 is MGHRA and CDR2 YSYEKL. The CDR3 loop spans 14 amino acids. The CDR3: CASSRRTATYEQYF.

The chain joins TRBV21-1 to TRBJ2-7; TCRdb lists TRBD1, though no DNA is available to test this call. TRBV21-1 is classified as a pseudogene. The CDR3 spans 15 residues. The CDR3 is CASSRGTRRVYEQYF.

V is TRBV20-1 and J is TRBJ2-3; checking the TCRdb D call of TRBD2 is not possible without DNA. The CDR3 is 16 residues long. CDR1 DFQATT and CDR2 SNEGSKA come from the germline V gene (reference sequence). CDR3 residues: CSATDWRESSTDTQYF.

The rearrangement links TRBV5-6 to TRBJ2-3; TCRdb's D gene call, TRBD1, goes unchecked for lack of DNA. The length of the CDR3 is 13 residues. Germline CDR1 SGHDT, CDR2 YYEEEE. The CDR3 sequence: CASSRVSPDTQYF.

The chain uses TRBV4-2 and TRBJ2-2; as DNA is missing, the TRBD1 call by TCRdb cannot be tested. CDR1 LGHNA and CDR2 YNFKEQ come from the germline V gene. CDR3 length equals 15 residues. This CDR3 is CASSQGQTFDGELFF.

The V gene is TRBV28, the J gene TRBJ2-3; the TRBD1 assignment by TCRdb is unverifiable without DNA. Per germline, CDR1 MDHEN and CDR2 SYDVKM. The CDR3 runs to 14 residues. The CDR3 protein is CASTGDRGIDTQYF.

CDR3 sequence reads: CASSLDPETYEQYF. The gene calls are TRBV11-2 and TRBJ2-7. CDR1 SGHAT and CDR2 FQNNGV come from the germline V gene. This CDR3 has 14 residues.

This rearrangement joins TRBV10-3 to TRBJ2-5. This CDR3 comprises 13 residues. Germline-derived CDR1 and CDR2 are ENHRY and SYGVKD. The CDR3 loop reads CAISETRVETQYF.

J is TRBJ1-1 and V is TRBV30; TCRdb picks TRBD1, but there is no DNA to check that call. Germline loops: CDR1 GTSNPN, CDR2 SVGIG (reference sequence). The CDR3 length is 12 residues. CDR3: CASTGEVTEAFF.

The chain joins TRBV5-6 to TRBJ1-2. There are 15 residues in the CDR3. Germline CDR1 reads SGHDT; CDR2 reads YYEEEE. The CDR3 region is CASSSQARAIYGYTF.

The chain couples TRBV29-1 to TRBJ2-1; lacking DNA, the TRBD2 call made by TCRdb goes unchecked. Per germline, CDR1 SQVTM and CDR2 ANQGSEA. CDR3 size: 13 residues. CDR3: CSVELAGYVEQFF.

This rearrangement joins TRBV19 to TRBJ2-6. The CDR3 extends over 15 amino acids. Looked up from germline, CDR1 is LNHDA and CDR2 is SQIVND (reference sequence). CDR3 amino acids: CASSFGLSGANVLTF. Full variable domain (rest looked up from reference TRBV19 and TRBJ2-6): DGGITQSPKYLFRKEGQNVTLSCEQNLNHDAMYWYRQDPGQGLRLIYYSQIVNDFQKGDIAEGYSVSREKKESFPLTVTSAQKNPTAFYLCASSFGLSGANVLTFGAGSRLTVL.

The chain has TRBV29-1 and TRBJ2-7. This CDR3 comprises 11 residues. Germline CDR1 reads SQVTM; CDR2 reads ANQGSEA. The CDR3 is CSVEDTLEQYF.

The chain employs TRBV9 and TRBJ2-7; without DNA, the TCRdb call of TRBD1 cannot be checked. This CDR3 is built from 13 residues. Per the germline V gene, CDR1 is SGDLS and CDR2 is YYNGEE. This CDR3 reads CASSASGVHEQYF.

J is TRBJ1-6 and V is TRBV7-9; the TRBD1 assignment by TCRdb is unverifiable without DNA. Per germline, CDR1 SEHNR and CDR2 FQNEAQ (reference sequence). The CDR3 extends over 17 amino acids. The CDR3 is CASSDGQGITYNSPLHF.

The chain links TRBV6-5 to TRBJ2-2. Germline assignment: CDR1 MNHEY and CDR2 SVGAGI. The length of the CDR3 is 17 residues. The CDR3 loop reads CASSSLLVAANTGELFF.

This chain connects TRBV5-6 to TRBJ2-7. The germline V gene encodes CDR1 SGHDT and CDR2 YYEEEE. The CDR3 loop spans 14 amino acids. The CDR3 sequence: CASSFQDLSYEQYF.

The chain has TRBV7-6 and TRBJ1-1. Looked up from germline, CDR1 is SGHVS and CDR2 is FNYEAQ. This CDR3 comprises 11 residues. This CDR3 is CASSPDTEAFF. Based on the CDR3 plus reference TRBV7-6 and TRBJ1-1, the full variable domain is GAGVSQSPRYKVTKRGQDVALRCDPISGHVSLYWYRQALGQGPEFLTYFNYEAQQDKSGLPNDRFSAERPEGSISTLTIQRTEQRDSAMYRCASSPDTEAFFGQGTRLTVV.